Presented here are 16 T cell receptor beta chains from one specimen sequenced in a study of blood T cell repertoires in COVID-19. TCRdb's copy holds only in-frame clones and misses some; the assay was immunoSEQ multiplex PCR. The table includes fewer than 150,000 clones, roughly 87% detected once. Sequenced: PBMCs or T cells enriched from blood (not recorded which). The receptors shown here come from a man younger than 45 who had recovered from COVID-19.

The CDR3 here is CASSMGWRRGGEQYF. For the CDR3, the DNA is TGTGCCAGTAGTATGGGCTGGCGGAGGGGCGGCGAGCAGTACTTC. This chain links TRBV19 with TRBJ2-7; perhaps TRBD2 as D (6 bases). Trimming took 3 bases from V and 6 from J, leaving 18 bases between them. Germline lookup yields CDR1 LNHDA and CDR2 SQIVND (reference sequence). CDR3 length: 15 residues.

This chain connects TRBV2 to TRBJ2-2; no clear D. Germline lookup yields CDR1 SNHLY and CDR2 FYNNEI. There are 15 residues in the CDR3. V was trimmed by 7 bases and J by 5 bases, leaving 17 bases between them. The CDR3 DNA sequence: TGTGCCAGCACCCAATTAGCTTCAAGGACCGGGGAGCTGTTTTTT. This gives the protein CASTQLASRTGELFF.

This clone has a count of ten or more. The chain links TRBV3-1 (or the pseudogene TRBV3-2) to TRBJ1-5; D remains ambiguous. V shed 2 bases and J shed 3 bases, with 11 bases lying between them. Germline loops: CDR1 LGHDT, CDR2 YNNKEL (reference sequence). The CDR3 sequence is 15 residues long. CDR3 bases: TGTGCCAGCAGCCAACCCACCGGGGTCAATCAGCCCCAGCATTTT. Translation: CASSQPTGVNQPQHF.

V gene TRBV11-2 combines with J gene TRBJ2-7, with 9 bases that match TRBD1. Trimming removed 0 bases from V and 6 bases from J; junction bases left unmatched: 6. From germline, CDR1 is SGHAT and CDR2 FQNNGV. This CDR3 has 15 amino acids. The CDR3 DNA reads TGTGCCAGCAGCTTAGACGGGACAGGGTACTTCGAGCAGTACTTC. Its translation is CASSLDGTGYFEQYF.

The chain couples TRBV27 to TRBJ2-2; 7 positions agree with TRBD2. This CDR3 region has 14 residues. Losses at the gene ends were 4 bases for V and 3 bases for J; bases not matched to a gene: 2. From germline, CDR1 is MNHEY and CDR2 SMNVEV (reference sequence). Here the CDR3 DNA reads TGTGCCAGCAGTTGGGGGGGTTACACCGGGGAGCTGTTTTTT. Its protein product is CASSWGGYTGELFF.

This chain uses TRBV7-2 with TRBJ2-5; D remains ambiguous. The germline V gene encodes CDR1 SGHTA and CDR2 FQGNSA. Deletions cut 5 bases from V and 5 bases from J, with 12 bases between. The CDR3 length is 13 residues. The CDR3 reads CASSVSKQETQYF. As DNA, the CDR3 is TGTGCCAGCAGCGTGTCGAAACAGGAGACCCAGTACTTC.

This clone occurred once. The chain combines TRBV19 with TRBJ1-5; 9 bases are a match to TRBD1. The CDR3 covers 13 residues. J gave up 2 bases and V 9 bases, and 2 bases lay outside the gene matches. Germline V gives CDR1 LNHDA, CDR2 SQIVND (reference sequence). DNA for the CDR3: TGTGCCAGCAGGGACAGGGGCAATCAGCCCCAGCATTTT. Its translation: CASRDRGNQPQHF.

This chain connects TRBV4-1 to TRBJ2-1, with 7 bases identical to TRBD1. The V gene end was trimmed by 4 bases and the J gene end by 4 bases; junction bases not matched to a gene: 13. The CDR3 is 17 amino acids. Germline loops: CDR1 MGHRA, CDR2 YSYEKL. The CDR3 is CASSPNHPQGVYNEQFF. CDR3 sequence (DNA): TGCGCCAGCAGCCCCAATCATCCCCAGGGGGTTTACAATGAGCAGTTCTTC.

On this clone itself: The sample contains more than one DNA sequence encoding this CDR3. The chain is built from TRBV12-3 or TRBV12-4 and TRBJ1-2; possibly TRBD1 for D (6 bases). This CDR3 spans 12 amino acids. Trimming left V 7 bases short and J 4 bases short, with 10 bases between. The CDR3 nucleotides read TGTGCCAGCACTACGACAGGCTATGGCTACACCTTC. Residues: CASTTTGYGYTF.

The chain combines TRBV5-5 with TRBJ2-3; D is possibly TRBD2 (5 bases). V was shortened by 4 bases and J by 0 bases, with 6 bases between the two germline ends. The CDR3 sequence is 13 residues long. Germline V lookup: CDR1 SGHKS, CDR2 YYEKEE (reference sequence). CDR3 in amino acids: CASSPGSTDTQYF. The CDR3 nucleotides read TGTGCCAGCAGCCCGGGGAGCACAGATACGCAGTATTTT.

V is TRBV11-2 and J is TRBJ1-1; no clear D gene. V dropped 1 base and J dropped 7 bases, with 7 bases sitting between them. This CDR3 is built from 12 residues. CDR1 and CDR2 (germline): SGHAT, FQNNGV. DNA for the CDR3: TGTGCCAGCAGCTTAGGGAGTTTTGAAGCTTTCTTT. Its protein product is CASSLGSFEAFF.

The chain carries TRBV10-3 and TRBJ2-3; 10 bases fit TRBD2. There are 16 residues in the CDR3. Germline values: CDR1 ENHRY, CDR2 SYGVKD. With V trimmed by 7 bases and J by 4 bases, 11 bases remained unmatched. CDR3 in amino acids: CAITGGPSGSSDTQYF. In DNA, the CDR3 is TGTGCCATCACGGGGGGGCCTAGCGGGAGTTCAGATACGCAGTATTTT.

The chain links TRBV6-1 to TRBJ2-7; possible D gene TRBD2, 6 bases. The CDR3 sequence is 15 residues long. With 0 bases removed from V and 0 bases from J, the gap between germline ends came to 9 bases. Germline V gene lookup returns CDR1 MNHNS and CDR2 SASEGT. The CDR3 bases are TGTGCCAGCAGTGAAGCTAGCGGATCCTCCTACGAGCAGTACGTC. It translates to CASSEASGSSYEQYV.

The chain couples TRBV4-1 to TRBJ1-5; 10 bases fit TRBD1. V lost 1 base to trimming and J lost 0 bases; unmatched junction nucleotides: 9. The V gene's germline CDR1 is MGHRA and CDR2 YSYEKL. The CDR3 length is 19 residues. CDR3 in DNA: TGCGCCAGCAGCCAAGTGAAGGGACAGGGGTCGATTAGCAATCAGCCCCAGCATTTT. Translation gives CASSQVKGQGSISNQPQHF.

The CDR3 loop reads CATSRERGLGGYTF. CDR3 DNA: TGTGCCACCAGCAGAGAAAGGGGCCTCGGAGGCTACACCTTC. The gene calls are TRBV15 and TRBJ1-2; D might be TRBD1 (5 bases). CDR3 size: 14 residues. From germline, CDR1 is LNHNV and CDR2 YYDKDF (reference sequence). With 0 bases removed from V and 8 bases from J, the gap between germline ends came to 13 bases.

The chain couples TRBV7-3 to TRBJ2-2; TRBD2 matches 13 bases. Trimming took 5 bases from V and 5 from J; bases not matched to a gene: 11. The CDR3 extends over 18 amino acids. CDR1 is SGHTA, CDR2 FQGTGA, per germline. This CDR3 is CASSLAGLAGEGTGELFF. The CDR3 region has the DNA TGTGCCAGCAGCCTTGCCGGACTAGCGGGAGAGGGGACCGGGGAGCTGTTTTTT.